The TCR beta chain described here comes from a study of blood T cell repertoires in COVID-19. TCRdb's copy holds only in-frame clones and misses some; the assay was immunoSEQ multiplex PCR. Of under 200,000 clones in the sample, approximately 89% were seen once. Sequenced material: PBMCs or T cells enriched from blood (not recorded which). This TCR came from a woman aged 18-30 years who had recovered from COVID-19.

As DNA, the CDR3 is TGTGCCAGCAGTGTTGAAAGGGGGACCCGCACAGATACGCAGTATTTT. Its translation is CASSVERGTRTDTQYF. The chain couples TRBV27 to TRBJ2-3; weak D call: TRBD1 (6 bases). V shed 5 bases and J shed 1 base, with 16 bases lying between them. CDR3 length: 16 residues. CDR1 is MNHEY and CDR2 is SMNVEV in the germline V gene (reference sequence).